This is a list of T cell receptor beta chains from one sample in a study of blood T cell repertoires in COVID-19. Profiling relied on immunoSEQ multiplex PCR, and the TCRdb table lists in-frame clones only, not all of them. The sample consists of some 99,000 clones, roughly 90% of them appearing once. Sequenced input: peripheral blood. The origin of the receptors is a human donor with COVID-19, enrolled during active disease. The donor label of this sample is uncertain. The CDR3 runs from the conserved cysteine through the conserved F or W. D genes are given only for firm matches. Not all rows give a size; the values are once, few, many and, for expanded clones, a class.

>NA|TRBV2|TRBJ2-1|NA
CASRTQVAGNNEQFF
TGTGCCAGCAGAACCCAGGTGGCGGGTAACAATGAGCAGTTCTTC
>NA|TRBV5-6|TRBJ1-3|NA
CASSSGGRLSGNTIYF
TGTGCCAGCAGCTCGGGGGGACGCCTCTCTGGAAACACCATATATTTT
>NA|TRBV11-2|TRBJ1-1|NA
CASSLDFGQGGHGAFF
TGTGCCAGCAGCTTAGATTTCGGTCAGGGCGGACATGGAGCTTTCTTT
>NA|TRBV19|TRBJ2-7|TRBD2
CASSRFSSGGGYEQYF
TGTGCCAGTAGTAGATTCTCCAGCGGGGGGGGCTACGAGCAGTACTTC
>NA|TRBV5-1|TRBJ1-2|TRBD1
CASSVDRAGYTF
TGCGCCAGCAGCGTAGACAGGGCTGGCTACACCTTC
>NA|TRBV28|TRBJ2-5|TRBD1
CASSETGGKTQYF
TGTGCCAGCAGTGAGACAGGGGGGAAGACCCAGTACTTC
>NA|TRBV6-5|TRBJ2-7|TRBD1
CASSRGLPQYYEQYF
TGTGCCAGCAGTAGGGGGCTCCCTCAATACTACGAGCAGTACTTC
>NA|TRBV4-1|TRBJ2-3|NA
CASSQTSGFTLAFTQYF
TGCGCCAGCAGCCAAACATCGGGTTTTACCCTGGCGTTTACGCAGTATTTT
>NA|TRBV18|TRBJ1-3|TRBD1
CASSLGQGGNTIYF
TGTGCCAGCTCACTTGGACAGGGGGGAAACACCATATATTTT
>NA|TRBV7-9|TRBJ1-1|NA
CASSLTRVDTEAFF
TGTGCCAGCAGCCTCACTCGGGTGGACACTGAAGCTTTCTTT
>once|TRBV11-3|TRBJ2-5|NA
CASSPQSRETQYF
TGTGCCAGCAGCCCACAGTCTCGGGAGACCCAGTACTTC
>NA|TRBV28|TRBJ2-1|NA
CASSASGSDEQFF
TGTGCCAGCAGTGCGTCGGGAAGCGATGAGCAGTTCTTC
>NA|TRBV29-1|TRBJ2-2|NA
CSVGTLGTGELFF
TGCAGCGTTGGGACTCTGGGCACCGGGGAGCTGTTTTTT
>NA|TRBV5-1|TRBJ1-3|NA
CASSLYRTIGPGNTIYF
TGCGCCAGCAGCTTGTATCGGACAATCGGTCCTGGAAACACCATATATTTT
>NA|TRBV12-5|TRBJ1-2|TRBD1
CATSQGALGYGYTF
TGTGCTACCTCTCAGGGGGCGCTTGGCTATGGCTACACCTTC
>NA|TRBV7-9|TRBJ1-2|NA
CASTEKLGLGYYGYTF
TGTGCCAGCACCGAGAAACTCGGACTAGGATATTATGGCTACACCTTC
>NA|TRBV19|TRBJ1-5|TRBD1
CASSPTGGSNQPQHF
TGTGCCAGTAGTCCTACAGGGGGCAGCAATCAGCCCCAGCATTTT
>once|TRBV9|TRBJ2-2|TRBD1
CASSVALGQGGTGELFF
TGTGCCAGCAGCGTAGCTCTGGGACAGGGAGGCACCGGGGAGCTGTTTTTT
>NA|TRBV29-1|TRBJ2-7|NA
CSVEQRAHEQYF
TGCAGCGTTGAGCAGAGGGCTCACGAGCAGTACTTC
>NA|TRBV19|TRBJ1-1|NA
CASSVVRGLAHAEAFF
TGTGCCAGTAGTGTTGTAAGGGGATTAGCCCACGCTGAAGCTTTCTTT
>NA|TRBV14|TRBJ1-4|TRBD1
CASSLGQGINEKLFF
TGTGCCAGCAGCCTGGGACAGGGGATTAATGAAAAACTGTTTTTT
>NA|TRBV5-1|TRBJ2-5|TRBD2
CASSLFGREGETQYF
TGCGCCAGCAGCTTGTTCGGCAGGGAGGGGGAGACCCAGTACTTC
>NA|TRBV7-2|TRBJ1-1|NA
CASSLTTESTEAFF
TGTGCCAGCAGCTTAACGACAGAATCGACTGAAGCTTTCTTT
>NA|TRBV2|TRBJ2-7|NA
CASSYQGSYEQYF
TGTGCCAGCAGTTACCAGGGGTCCTACGAGCAGTACTTC
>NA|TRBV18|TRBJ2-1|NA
CASSPLTIPSYNEQFF
TGTGCCAGCTCACCACTGACTATCCCCTCCTACAATGAGCAGTTCTTC
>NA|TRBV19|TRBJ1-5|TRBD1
CASKPQGHQPQHF
TGTGCCAGTAAGCCACAGGGGCATCAGCCCCAGCATTTT
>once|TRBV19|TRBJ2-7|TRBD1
CASRQGAGEQYF
TGTGCCAGTAGACAGGGGGCGGGGGAGCAGTACTTC
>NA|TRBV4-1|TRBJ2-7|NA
CASSHLGQDGYEQYF
TGCGCCAGCAGCCACCTGGGGCAGGATGGGTACGAGCAGTACTTC
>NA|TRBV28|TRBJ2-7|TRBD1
CASSSHIPTGNGEQYF
TGTGCCAGCAGTTCACATATCCCGACAGGGAACGGCGAGCAGTACTTC
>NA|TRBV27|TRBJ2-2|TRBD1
CASSPWGQANTGELFF
TGTGCCAGCAGCCCGTGGGGACAGGCTAACACCGGGGAGCTGTTTTTT
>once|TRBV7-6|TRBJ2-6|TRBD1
CASSLRVGDSGHSGANVLTF
TGTGCCAGCAGCTTAAGGGTGGGGGACAGCGGACACTCTGGGGCCAACGTCCTGACTTTC
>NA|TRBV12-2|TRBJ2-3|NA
CASRIQGGDTQYF
TGTGCAAGTCGCATACAGGGTGGAGATACGCAGTATTTT
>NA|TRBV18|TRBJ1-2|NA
CASSPLDIDYGYTF
TGTGCCAGCTCACCTTTGGACATTGACTATGGCTACACCTTC
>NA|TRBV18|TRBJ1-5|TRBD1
CASSPGTGGGNQPQHF
TGTGCCAGCTCACCAGGGACAGGGGGGGGCAATCAGCCCCAGCATTTT
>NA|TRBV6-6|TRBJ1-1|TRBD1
CASSYTGGSTEAFF
TGTGCCAGCAGTTACACAGGGGGGTCCACTGAAGCTTTCTTT
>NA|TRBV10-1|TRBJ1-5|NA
CASSEGSQPQHF
TGCGCCAGCAGTGAGGGGAGTCAGCCCCAGCATTTT
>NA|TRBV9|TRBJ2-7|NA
CASSPGRGERVYEQYF
TGTGCCAGCAGCCCTGGGAGGGGGGAGCGGGTCTACGAGCAGTACTTC
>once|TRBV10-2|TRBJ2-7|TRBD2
CASRTSGAAGEQYF
TGCGCCAGCAGGACTAGCGGGGCCGCGGGGGAGCAGTACTTC
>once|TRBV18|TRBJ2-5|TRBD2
CASSPAGVGRETQYF
TGTGCCAGCTCACCGGCGGGAGTAGGCCGAGAGACCCAGTACTTC
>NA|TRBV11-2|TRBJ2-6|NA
CASSWAGAANVLTF
TGTGCCAGCAGCTGGGCGGGGGCGGCCAACGTCCTGACTTTC
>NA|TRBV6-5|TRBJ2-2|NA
CASRIQGTNTGELFF
TGTGCCAGCAGGATCCAGGGCACGAACACCGGGGAGCTGTTTTTT
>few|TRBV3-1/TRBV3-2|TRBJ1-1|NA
CASSLPGSNTEAFF
TGTGCCAGCAGCCTGCCAGGGTCGAACACTGAAGCTTTCTTT
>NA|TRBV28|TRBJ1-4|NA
CASSLGQMTTNEKLFF
TGTGCCAGCAGTTTAGGCCAAATGACAACTAATGAAAAACTGTTTTTT
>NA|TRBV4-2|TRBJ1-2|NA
CASSQDRDSYGYTF
TGTGCCAGCAGCCAAGATCGAGATTCCTATGGCTACACCTTC
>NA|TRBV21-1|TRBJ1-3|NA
CASSKTGTGRFFSGNTIYF
TGTGCCAGCAGCAAGACCGGGACAGGGCGATTTTTCTCTGGAAACACCATATATTTT
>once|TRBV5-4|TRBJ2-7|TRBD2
CASSLGPGGQYF
TGTGCCAGCAGCCTTGGACCGGGGGGGCAGTACTTC
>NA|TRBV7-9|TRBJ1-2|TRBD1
CASSLRDRGRDGYTF
TGTGCCAGCAGCCTCCGGGACAGGGGAAGAGATGGCTACACCTTC
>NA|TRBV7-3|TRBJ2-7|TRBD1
CASSPGTGSYEQYF
TGTGCCAGCAGCCCGGGGACAGGGAGCTACGAGCAGTACTTC
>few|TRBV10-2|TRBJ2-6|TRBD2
CASTDRTSGGSGANVLTF
TGCGCCAGCACCGATAGGACTAGCGGGGGGTCCGGGGCCAACGTCCTGACTTTC
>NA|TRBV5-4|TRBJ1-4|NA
CASSLDRAEKLFF
TGTGCCAGCAGCTTGGATCGAGCCGAAAAACTGTTTTTT
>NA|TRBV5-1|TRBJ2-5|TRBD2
CARSLGGDYQETQYF
TGCGCCCGCAGCTTGGGGGGGGACTACCAAGAGACCCAGTACTTC
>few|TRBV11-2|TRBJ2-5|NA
CASSFGSSETQYF
TGTGCCAGCAGCTTTGGCAGTTCAGAGACCCAGTACTTC
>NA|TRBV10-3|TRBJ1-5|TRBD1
CAISDRGENQPQHF
TGTGCCATCAGTGACAGGGGGGAAAATCAGCCCCAGCATTTT
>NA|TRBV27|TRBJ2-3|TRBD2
CASSLGGGRTDTQYF
TGTGCCAGCAGTTTGGGCGGGGGGCGCACAGATACGCAGTATTTT
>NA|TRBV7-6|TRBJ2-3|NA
CASSFIQGDADTQYF
TGTGCCAGCAGCTTCATACAGGGAGATGCAGATACGCAGTATTTT
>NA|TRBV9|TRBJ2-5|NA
CASSARVQETQYF
TGTGCCAGCAGCGCCAGGGTCCAAGAGACCCAGTACTTC
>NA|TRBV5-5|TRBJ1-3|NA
CASNLRSHSGNTIYF
TGTGCCAGCAACCTGCGATCCCACTCTGGAAACACCATATATTTT
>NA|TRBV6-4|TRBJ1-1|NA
CASSDSSITGNTEAFF
TGTGCCAGCAGTGACTCATCTATCACAGGGAACACTGAAGCTTTCTTT
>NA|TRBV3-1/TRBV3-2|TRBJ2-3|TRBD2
CASSGGRGTDTQYF
TGTGCCAGCAGTGGCGGGAGGGGGACAGATACGCAGTATTTT
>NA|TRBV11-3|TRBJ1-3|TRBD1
CASSLDRGRSLVPGNTIYF
TGTGCCAGCAGCCTAGACAGGGGGCGCTCCCTGGTCCCCGGAAACACCATATATTTT